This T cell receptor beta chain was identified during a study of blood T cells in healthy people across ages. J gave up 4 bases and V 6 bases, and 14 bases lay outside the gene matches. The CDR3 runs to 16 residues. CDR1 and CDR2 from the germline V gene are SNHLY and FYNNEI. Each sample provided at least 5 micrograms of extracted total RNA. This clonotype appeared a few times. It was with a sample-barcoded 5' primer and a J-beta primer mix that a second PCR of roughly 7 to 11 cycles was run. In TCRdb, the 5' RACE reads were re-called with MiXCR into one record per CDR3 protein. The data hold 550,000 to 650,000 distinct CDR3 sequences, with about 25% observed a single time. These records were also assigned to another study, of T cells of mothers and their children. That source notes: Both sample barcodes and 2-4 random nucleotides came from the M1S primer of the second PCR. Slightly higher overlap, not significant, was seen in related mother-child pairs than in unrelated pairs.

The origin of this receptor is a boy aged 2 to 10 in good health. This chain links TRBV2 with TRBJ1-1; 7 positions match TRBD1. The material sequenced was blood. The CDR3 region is CASRKRVTGISTEAFF. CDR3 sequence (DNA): TGTGCCAGCAGGAAAAGGGTGACAGGGATCAGCACTGAAGCTTTCTTT.